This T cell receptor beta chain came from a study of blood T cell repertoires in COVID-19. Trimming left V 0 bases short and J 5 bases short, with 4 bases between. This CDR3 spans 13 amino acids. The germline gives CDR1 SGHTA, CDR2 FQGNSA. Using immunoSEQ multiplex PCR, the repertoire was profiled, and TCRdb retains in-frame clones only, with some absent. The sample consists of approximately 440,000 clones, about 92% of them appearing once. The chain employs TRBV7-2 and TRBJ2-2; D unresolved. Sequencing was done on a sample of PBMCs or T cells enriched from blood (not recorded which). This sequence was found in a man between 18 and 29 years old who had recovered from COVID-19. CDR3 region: CASSLARTGELFF. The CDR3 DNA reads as TGTGCCAGCAGCTTAGCGAGGACCGGGGAGCTGTTTTTT.